This paragraph reports one TCR beta chain. The germline V gene encodes CDR1 SGHRS and CDR2 YFSETQ. The CDR3 is 14 amino acids. The V end was cut by 1 base, the J end by 4 bases, with 11 bases between. Per the authors' pipeline: Cell counts per sample came from amplifying reference gene primers. This table comes from immunoSEQ multiplex PCR, and its TCRdb copy is limited to in-frame clones, with some not included. V, J and clone size are those of that table, while D and trimming were read from the DNA. The data show roughly 100,000 clones, about four fifths seen once. This record belongs to a study of blood T cell repertoires in COVID-19. About the research overall: The origin of the acute and convalescent COVID-19 samples was the United States, Italy and Spain.

The V gene is TRBV5-1, the J gene TRBJ1-1, with a weak D call TRBD1 (6 bases). The TCR originated in an elderly man with acute or convalescent COVID-19. The sequencing sample was made of peripheral blood. The CDR3 DNA reads as TGCGCCAGCAGCTTGACAGGGTTCCCCACTGAAGCTTTCTTT. It codes for CASSLTGFPTEAFF.